The 10 T cell receptor beta chains in this list originate from one sample, sequenced in a study of shared clonotypes between healthy human individuals. Terminally differentiated effector memory CD45RA+ cells were left out of the naive CD8 fraction, which was CD45RO-negative and positively selected for CCR7. Data came from immunoSEQ multiplex PCR; TCRdb stores just in-frame clones and leaves some out. The sample records 2 million to 2.5 million clones, under 95% being singletons. The sequencing input was naive CD8+ T cells from PBMCs. These receptors all stem from a man aged 18-30 years in good health. Some clones in this sample may be carry-over from other donors' samples.

This clone was detected only once. V gene TRBV7-9 combines with J gene TRBJ1-3; perhaps TRBD1 as D (5 bases). The V gene's germline CDR1 is SEHNR and CDR2 FQNEAQ (reference sequence). V was shortened by 4 bases and J by 3 bases, with 10 bases between the two germline ends. CDR3 length equals 14 residues. The CDR3 coding sequence is TGTGCCAGCAGCTCTGGACACCTTGGAAACACCATATATTTT. Its translation is CASSSGHLGNTIYF.

The gene calls are TRBV27 and TRBJ2-2; tentative D call: TRBD2 (6 bases). V lost 0 bases to trimming and J lost 4 bases, with 15 bases between them. In germline, CDR1 is MNHEY, CDR2 SMNVEV (reference sequence). This CDR3 comprises 17 residues. CDR3 DNA sequence: TGTGCCAGCAGTTTATCTCATGGTTGGGGAGGCACCGGGGAGCTGTTTTTT. It encodes CASSLSHGWGGTGELFF.

CDR3 nucleotide sequence: TGTGCCAGTAGTATAGATCGGACAGCGTCCTATGGCTACACCTTC. It is translated as CASSIDRTASYGYTF. The V call is TRBV19, the J call TRBJ1-2, with D possibly matching TRBD1 (6 bases). This CDR3 comprises 15 residues. Per germline, CDR1 LNHDA and CDR2 SQIVND (reference sequence). Deletions cut 0 bases from V and 4 bases from J, with 12 bases between. The full variable domain, rest sourced from reference TRBV19 and TRBJ1-2, is DGGITQSPKYLFRKEGQNVTLSCEQNLNHDAMYWYRQDPGQGLRLIYYSQIVNDFQKGDIAEGYSVSREKKESFPLTVTSAQKNPTAFYLCASSIDRTASYGYTFGSGTRLTVV.

The rearrangement links TRBV9 to TRBJ2-2; TRBD1 might be the D (6 bases). Trimming removed 1 base from V and 2 bases from J, with 15 bases in between. Germline CDR1 SGDLS, CDR2 YYNGEE. The CDR3 runs 17 residues. The DNA for the CDR3 is TGTGCCAGCAGCGTAAGTGGACAGAGCTTCAACACCGGGGAGCTGTTTTTT. Its protein product is CASSVSGQSFNTGELFF.

This sequence joins TRBV7-2 and TRBJ2-3, with D maybe TRBD1 (5 bases). Per germline, CDR1 SGHTA and CDR2 FQGNSA. V was trimmed by 3 bases and J by 2 bases, leaving 18 bases between them. There are 17 residues in the CDR3. The CDR3 protein is CASSFGARVPPTDTQYF. CDR3 sequence (DNA): TGTGCCAGCAGCTTTGGGGCCAGGGTCCCCCCCACAGATACGCAGTATTTT.

This clone appeared a single time. This chain uses TRBV27 with TRBJ2-2; the match to TRBD2 covers 11 bases. The ends lost 7 bases at V and 1 base at J; junction bases unmatched: 2. Germline-derived CDR1 and CDR2 are MNHEY and SMNVEV (reference sequence). This CDR3 has 15 amino acids. The CDR3 loop reads CASTGLAGNTGELFF. CDR3 DNA sequence: TGTGCCAGCACCGGACTAGCGGGGAACACCGGGGAGCTGTTTTTT.

The V gene is TRBV30, the J gene TRBJ2-7, with TRBD2 matching over 13 bases. CDR1 and CDR2 (germline): GTSNPN, SVGIG (reference sequence). The CDR3 covers 18 residues. The J segment lost 4 bases and the V segment lost 0 bases, leaving 12 bases of the junction unmatched. As DNA, the CDR3 is TGTGCCTGGAGTGTACGCCCTCCTCCGGGACTAGCGGGGTACGAGCAGTACTTC. Amino acid sequence: CAWSVRPPPGLAGYEQYF.

This clone was observed a handful of times. The rearrangement links TRBV27 to TRBJ2-7, with TRBD2 matching 10 bases. The CDR3 has 12 residues. Germline trimming cut 11 bases from V and 4 bases from J; bases unmatched to any gene: 5. In germline, CDR1 is MNHEY, CDR2 SMNVEV (reference sequence). The CDR3 region has the DNA TGTGCCTCCGGACTAGCGGTTTACGAGCAGTACTTC. Its translation: CASGLAVYEQYF.

The V and J genes are TRBV7-7 and TRBJ2-7; D unresolved. Trimming removed 4 bases from V and 3 bases from J, with 4 bases in between. The germline V gene has CDR1 SSHAT and CDR2 FNYEAQ (reference sequence). The CDR3 spans 11 residues. The CDR3 loop reads CASSSIYEQYF. CDR3 nucleotide sequence: TGTGCCAGCAGCTCAATCTACGAGCAGTACTTC.

V gene TRBV28 combines with J gene TRBJ2-7, with a tentative D call TRBD1 (6 bases). Germline loops: CDR1 MDHEN, CDR2 SYDVKM. V lost 5 bases, J lost 0 bases, and 20 bases lay in between. The CDR3 sequence is 17 residues long. The CDR3 nucleotides are TGTGCCAGCAGTCCCCCTAGAACAGGGAGAAGCTCCTACGAGCAGTACTTC. Amino acid sequence: CASSPPRTGRSSYEQYF.